Sequencing of this T cell receptor beta chain was carried out in a study of T-cell memory formation after mild COVID-19. TCRdb used MiXCR to reprocess the 5' RACE reads, holding one entry per CDR3 protein. Here the sample spans about 200,000 distinct CDR3 sequences, 16% being singletons. The clonotype comes from an adult woman who had mild COVID-19 (a few samples of this study predate the infection). Cell type and time point are not known. Material: PBMCs or a T cell subset sorted from them (not recorded which).

CDR3 loop: CASSPGQKSAAFF. Here the CDR3 DNA reads TGCGCCAGCAGCCCGGGACAAAAGTCTGCGGCTTTCTTT. The J gene is TRBJ1-1, the V gene TRBV5-1, with D tentatively TRBD1 (6 bases). V gave up 4 bases and J gave up 11 bases, with 18 bases separating them. CDR1 is SGHRS and CDR2 is YFSETQ in the germline V gene. CDR3 length: 13 residues. Full variable domain (remainder filled in from reference TRBV5-1 and TRBJ1-1): KAGVTQTPRYLIKTRGQQVTLSCSPISGHRSVSWYQQTPGQGLQFLFEYFSETQRNKGNFPGRFSGRQFSNSRSEMNVSTLELGDSALYLCASSPGQKSAAFFGQGTRLTVV.